A selection of T cell receptor beta chains follows, all from one sample in a study of shared clonotypes between healthy human individuals. Here immunoSEQ multiplex PCR was the method, and the copy in TCRdb shows in-frame clones only, minus some. The sample contains some 2,500,000 clones, under 95% of which appear only once. Sequencing input: naive CD4+ T cells from PBMCs. The receptors shown here come from a man between 18 and 29 years old in good health. Some clones in this sample may be carry-over from other donors' samples. Each CDR3 is given with its conserved first and last residue. A D gene is named only where the DNA matches it firmly. Clone size appears in some rows only: once, few, many, or a class for an expanded clone.

v_call: TRBV2; clone_size: NA; j_call: TRBJ1-2; d_call: NA; cdr3_nt: TGTGCCAGCAGTGTTTCGATTGGAGGCTACACCTTC; cdr3_aa: CASSVSIGGYTF
v_call: TRBV10-3; clone_size: NA; j_call: TRBJ2-7; d_call: NA; cdr3_nt: TGTGCCATCAGTGAGTCGGCAGCCTATCGATCGGACGAGCAGTACTTC; cdr3_aa: CAISESAAYRSDEQYF
v_call: TRBV18; clone_size: NA; j_call: TRBJ2-7; d_call: TRBD2; cdr3_nt: TGTGCCAGCTCACCACAGGGACTAGCGGGGGGACTTGAGTACTTC; cdr3_aa: CASSPQGLAGGLEYF
v_call: TRBV6-6; clone_size: NA; j_call: TRBJ1-1; d_call: NA; cdr3_nt: TGTGCCAGCAGGGCAGGGGCGAACACTGAAGCTTTCTTT; cdr3_aa: CASRAGANTEAFF
v_call: TRBV5-1; clone_size: NA; j_call: TRBJ2-7; d_call: NA; cdr3_nt: TGCGCCAGCAGCTTACTAGGCGGCCCCCGGTACGAGCAGTACTTC; cdr3_aa: CASSLLGGPRYEQYF
v_call: TRBV7-3; clone_size: NA; j_call: TRBJ1-1; d_call: NA; cdr3_nt: TGTGCCAGCAGCTCTGGACTGAACACTGAAGCTTTCTTT; cdr3_aa: CASSSGLNTEAFF
v_call: TRBV30; clone_size: once; j_call: TRBJ1-5; d_call: TRBD1; cdr3_nt: TGTGCCTGGAGCCGGACAGGGGCGTTCAATCAGCCCCAGCATTTT; cdr3_aa: CAWSRTGAFNQPQHF
v_call: TRBV11-2; clone_size: NA; j_call: TRBJ2-1; d_call: NA; cdr3_nt: TGTGCCAGCAATACAGGGTCCCAACCCGGGGAGCAGTTCTTC; cdr3_aa: CASNTGSQPGEQFF
v_call: TRBV18; clone_size: NA; j_call: TRBJ2-7; d_call: TRBD1; cdr3_nt: TGTGCCAGCTCACTCAACACACCGACAGGGGGCGCGTTTTTTCAGTACTTC; cdr3_aa: CASSLNTPTGGAFFQYF
v_call: TRBV28; clone_size: NA; j_call: TRBJ1-1; d_call: NA; cdr3_nt: TGTGCCAGCAGTTACGTGGCGGGACGGACGAACACTGAAGCTTTCTTT; cdr3_aa: CASSYVAGRTNTEAFF
v_call: TRBV5-1; clone_size: NA; j_call: TRBJ2-7; d_call: TRBD2; cdr3_nt: TGCGCCAGCAGCTTGGAGGGGCTAGCGGGAAACGAGCAGTACTTC; cdr3_aa: CASSLEGLAGNEQYF
v_call: TRBV5-4; clone_size: NA; j_call: TRBJ2-5; d_call: NA; cdr3_nt: TGTGCCAGCAGCCCGGCGGGCAGCCGACCTCAAGAGACCCAGTACTTC; cdr3_aa: CASSPAGSRPQETQYF
v_call: TRBV7-8; clone_size: NA; j_call: TRBJ1-2; d_call: NA; cdr3_nt: TGTGCCAGCAGCGCCCGCGAGGGTAACTATGGCTACACCTTC; cdr3_aa: CASSAREGNYGYTF
v_call: TRBV5-6; clone_size: NA; j_call: TRBJ2-4; d_call: NA; cdr3_nt: TGTGCCAGCAGCTTGGTCCGGCCCCTCAAACTAGCCAAAAACATTCAGTACTTC; cdr3_aa: CASSLVRPLKLAKNIQYF
v_call: TRBV7-2; clone_size: NA; j_call: TRBJ2-5; d_call: TRBD2; cdr3_nt: TGTGCCAGCAGCTTAAGCCTAGCGGGAGGGCAAGAGACCCAGTACTTC; cdr3_aa: CASSLSLAGGQETQYF
v_call: TRBV11-3; clone_size: NA; j_call: TRBJ2-5; d_call: TRBD2; cdr3_nt: TGTGCCAGCAGCCCGGGACTAGCGGGAGAGACCCAGTACTTC; cdr3_aa: CASSPGLAGETQYF